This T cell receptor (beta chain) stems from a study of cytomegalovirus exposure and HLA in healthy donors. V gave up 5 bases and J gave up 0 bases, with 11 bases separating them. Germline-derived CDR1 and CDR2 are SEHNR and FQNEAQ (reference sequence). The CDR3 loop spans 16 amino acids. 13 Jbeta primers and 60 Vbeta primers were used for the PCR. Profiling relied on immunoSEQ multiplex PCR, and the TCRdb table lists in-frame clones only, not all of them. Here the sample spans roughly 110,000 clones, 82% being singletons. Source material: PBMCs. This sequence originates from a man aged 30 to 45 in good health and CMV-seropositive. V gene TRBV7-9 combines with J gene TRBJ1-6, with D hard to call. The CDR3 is CASSPVAGSYNSPLHF. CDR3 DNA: TGTGCCAGCAGCCCAGTAGCTGGCTCCTATAATTCACCCCTCCACTTT.